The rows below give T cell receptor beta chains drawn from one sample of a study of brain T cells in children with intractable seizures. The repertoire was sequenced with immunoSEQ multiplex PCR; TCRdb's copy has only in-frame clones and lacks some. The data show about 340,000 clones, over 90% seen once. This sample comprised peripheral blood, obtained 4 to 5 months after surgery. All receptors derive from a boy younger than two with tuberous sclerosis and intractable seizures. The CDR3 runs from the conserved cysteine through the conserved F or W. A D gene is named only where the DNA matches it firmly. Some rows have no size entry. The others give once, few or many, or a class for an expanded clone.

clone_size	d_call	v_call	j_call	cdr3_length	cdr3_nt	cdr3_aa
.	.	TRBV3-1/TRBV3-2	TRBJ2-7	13	TGTGCCAGCAGCCAGCCCTGGTCCTACGAGCAGTACTTC	CASSQPWSYEQYF
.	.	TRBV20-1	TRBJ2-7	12	TGCAGTGCTAGTAGGAGCCCCTACGAGCAGTACTTC	CSASRSPYEQYF
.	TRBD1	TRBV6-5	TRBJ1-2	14	TGTGCCAGCAGAAGGAGGGGACAGAACTATGGCTACACCTTC	CASRRRGQNYGYTF
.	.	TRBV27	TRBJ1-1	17	TGTGCCAGCAGTTCCCTCCTCCACTCTAGACTGATTACTGAAGCTTTCTTT	CASSSLLHSRLITEAFF
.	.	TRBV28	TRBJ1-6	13	TGTGCCACCATCCGATTGGGGGAATCACCCCTCCACTTT	CATIRLGESPLHF
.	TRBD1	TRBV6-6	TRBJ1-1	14	TGTGCCAGCAGTCTACAGACAGGGACTGCTGAAGCTTTCTTT	CASSLQTGTAEAFF
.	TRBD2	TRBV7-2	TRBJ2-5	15	TGTGCCAGCAGCTTCCCAGCGGGAGTGGGAGAGACCCAGTACTTC	CASSFPAGVGETQYF
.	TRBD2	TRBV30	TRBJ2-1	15	TGTGCCTGGAGTGTACGGAGCGGGGTGTACGATGAGCAGTTCTTC	CAWSVRSGVYDEQFF
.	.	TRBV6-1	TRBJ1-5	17	TGTGCCAGCAGTGGCATCTTCGGGGGGGTCGGCAATCAGCCCCAGCATTTT	CASSGIFGGVGNQPQHF
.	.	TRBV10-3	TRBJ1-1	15	TGTGCCATCAGTGATGGGGCGGCAGAGAACACTGAAGCTTTCTTT	CAISDGAAENTEAFF
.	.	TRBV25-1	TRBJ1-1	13	TGTGCCAGCAGTGTTCAGGGGAACACTGAAGCTTTCTTT	CASSVQGNTEAFF
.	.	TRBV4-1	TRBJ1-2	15	TGCGCCAGCAGCCAAGCGCCAGAAACGAACTATGGCTACACCTTC	CASSQAPETNYGYTF
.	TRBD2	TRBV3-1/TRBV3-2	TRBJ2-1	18	TGTGCCAGCAGCCAAGATGGGGGAGGGTGGCTAACCTACAATGAGCAGTTCTTC	CASSQDGGGWLTYNEQFF
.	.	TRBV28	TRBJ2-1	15	TGTGCCAGCAGTTCCCCCATCGGGAGAGTCAATGAGCAGTTCTTC	CASSSPIGRVNEQFF
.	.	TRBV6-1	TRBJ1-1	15	TGTGCCAGCAGTGATATAAACAATGGAGGATCTGAAGCTTTCTTT	CASSDINNGGSEAFF
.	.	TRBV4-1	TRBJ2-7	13	TGCGCCAGCAGCCCGCCAGTTAGGGTCGAGCAGTACTTC	CASSPPVRVEQYF
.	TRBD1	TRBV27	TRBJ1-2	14	TGTGCCAGCAGTTTCGGACAGGGAAGGGAGGGCTACACCTTC	CASSFGQGREGYTF
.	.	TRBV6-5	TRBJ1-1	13	TGTGCCAGCAGTTACGGCCGGGGGACTGAAGCTTTCTTT	CASSYGRGTEAFF
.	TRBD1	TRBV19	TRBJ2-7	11	TGTGCCAGCAGACAGGGGAGCGAGCAGTACTTC	CASRQGSEQYF
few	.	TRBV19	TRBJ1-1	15	TGTGCCAGTAGTATAGATCACGCAGAAAACACTGAAGCTTTCTTT	CASSIDHAENTEAFF
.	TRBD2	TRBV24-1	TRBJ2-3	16	TGTGCCACCAGTGATTCCCGGGGGGGGGCACGGGATACGCAGTATTTT	CATSDSRGGARDTQYF
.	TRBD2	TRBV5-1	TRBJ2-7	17	TGCGCCAGCAGCCAACGACTAGCGGGGGGGCTGATCTACGAGCAGTACTTC	CASSQRLAGGLIYEQYF
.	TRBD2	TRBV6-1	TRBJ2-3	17	TGTGCCAGCAGTGGGACTAGCGGGGGGCCTAGCACAGATACGCAGTATTTT	CASSGTSGGPSTDTQYF
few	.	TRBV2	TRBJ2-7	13	TGTGCCAGCAAACGGGAGAACGTGGGGGAGCAGTACTTC	CASKRENVGEQYF
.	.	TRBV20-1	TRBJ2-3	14	TGCAGTGCTAGTCGTACTACCCCCACAGATACGCAGTATTTT	CSASRTTPTDTQYF
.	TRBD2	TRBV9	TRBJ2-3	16	TGTGCCAGCAGCGTAGCGGGAGGTCGGACGGTAGATACGCAGTATTTT	CASSVAGGRTVDTQYF
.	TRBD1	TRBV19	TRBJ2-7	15	TGTGCCAGTAGTCGCCTTGGACAGGGGGTATACGAGCAGTACTTC	CASSRLGQGVYEQYF
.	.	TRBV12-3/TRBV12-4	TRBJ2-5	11	TGTGCCAGCAGTTTAGCGGAGACCCAGTACTTC	CASSLAETQYF
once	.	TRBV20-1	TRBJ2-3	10	TGCAGTGCATGGCCAGATACGCAGTATTTT	CSAWPDTQYF
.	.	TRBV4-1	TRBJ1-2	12	TGCGCCAGCAGCCAAGTCGGGAGTGGCTACACCTTC	CASSQVGSGYTF
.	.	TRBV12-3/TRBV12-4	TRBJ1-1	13	TGTGCCGTCACACAAAAGGGGGGTACTGAAGCTTTCTTT	CAVTQKGGTEAFF
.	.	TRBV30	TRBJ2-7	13	TGTGCCTGGAGTCCCACCGGGACATCCGAGCAGTACTTC	CAWSPTGTSEQYF
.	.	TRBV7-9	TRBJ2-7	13	TGTGCCAGCAGCTTACCGATTTCCTACGAGCAGTACTTC	CASSLPISYEQYF
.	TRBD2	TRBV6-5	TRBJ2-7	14	TGTGCCAGCAGTTTAACTAGCGGGCTTTACGAGCAGTACTTC	CASSLTSGLYEQYF
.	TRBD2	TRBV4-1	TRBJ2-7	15	TGCGCCAGCAGCCTGACTAGCGGGAGTATCTACGAGCAGTACTTC	CASSLTSGSIYEQYF
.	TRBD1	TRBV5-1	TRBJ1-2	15	TGCGCCAGCAGCTACTGGACAGGGGGAGGTTATGGCTACACCTTC	CASSYWTGGGYGYTF
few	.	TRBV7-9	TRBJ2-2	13	TGTGCCAGCAGCTTAGACTGGGCCGGGGAGCTGTTTTTT	CASSLDWAGELFF
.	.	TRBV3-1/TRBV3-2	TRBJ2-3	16	TGTGCCAGCAGCCAAGATTCGGGTGTTAGATTGGATACGCAGTATTTT	CASSQDSGVRLDTQYF
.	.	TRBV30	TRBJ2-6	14	TGTGCCTGGTCCCCCCGCCTAACGGCCAACGTCCTGACTTTC	CAWSPRLTANVLTF
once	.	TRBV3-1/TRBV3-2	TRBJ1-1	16	TGTGCCAGCAGCCCCGGATATAAGAACTTGAACACTGAAGCTTTCTTT	CASSPGYKNLNTEAFF
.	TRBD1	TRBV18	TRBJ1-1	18	TGTGCCAGCTCATCCCGGGACAGGGGGCGCTTAGGGGACACTGAAGCTTTCTTT	CASSSRDRGRLGDTEAFF
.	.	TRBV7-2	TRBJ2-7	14	TGTGCCAGCAGCTTAGTGATGGATATCTACGAGCAGTACTTC	CASSLVMDIYEQYF
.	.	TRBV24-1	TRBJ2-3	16	TGTGCCACCAGTGATTTGCAAGGGGCTAGCACAGATACGCAGTATTTT	CATSDLQGASTDTQYF
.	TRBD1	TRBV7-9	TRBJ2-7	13	TGTGCCAGCAGCCCGGACAGGAGCTACGAGCAGTACTTC	CASSPDRSYEQYF
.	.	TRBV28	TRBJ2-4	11	TGTGCCAGCAGTTTTAAGGACATTCAGTACTTC	CASSFKDIQYF
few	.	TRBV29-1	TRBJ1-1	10	TGCAGCGCTGGGGACACTGAAGCTTTCTTT	CSAGDTEAFF
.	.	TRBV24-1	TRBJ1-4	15	TGTGCCACCAGTGACTCCGGGACGCTAAATGAAAAACTGTTTTTT	CATSDSGTLNEKLFF
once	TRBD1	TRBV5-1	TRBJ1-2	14	TGCGCCAGCAGCTTGGGACAGGGTTCCTATGGCTACACCTTC	CASSLGQGSYGYTF